This T cell receptor (beta chain) is from a study of memory CD4+ T cells and cytomegalovirus serostatus. For the study at large: This sample comes from healthy Belgian adults, fewer than 10 CMV seropositive, approximately 22 seronegative.

Produced via immunoSEQ multiplex PCR; TCRdb's table is partial and in-frame only. The data show around 50,000 clones, roughly 80% seen once. Broader study findings: CD4+ memory repertoires contained about 40% of the 164 reported CMV TCRbeta sequences.

Remarks on this clone: The antigen remains undetermined.

Single viable CD3+CD4+CD8-CD45RO+ cells were sorted as the memory CD4+ T cells. The V end was cut by 6 bases, the J end by 0 bases, with 11 bases between. This CDR3 region has 14 residues. The germline V gene encodes CDR1 MNHEY and CDR2 SVGAGI. The receptor was isolated from an adult in good health and CMV-seronegative. The rearrangement uses TRBV6-5 and TRBJ1-2, with D possibly TRBD1 on 5 matching bases. The sequencing sample was made of memory CD4+ T cells from blood. CDR3 sequence (DNA): TGTGCCAGCAGCCGGGACGGCCCTAACTATGGCTACACCTTC. Protein: CASSRDGPNYGYTF.